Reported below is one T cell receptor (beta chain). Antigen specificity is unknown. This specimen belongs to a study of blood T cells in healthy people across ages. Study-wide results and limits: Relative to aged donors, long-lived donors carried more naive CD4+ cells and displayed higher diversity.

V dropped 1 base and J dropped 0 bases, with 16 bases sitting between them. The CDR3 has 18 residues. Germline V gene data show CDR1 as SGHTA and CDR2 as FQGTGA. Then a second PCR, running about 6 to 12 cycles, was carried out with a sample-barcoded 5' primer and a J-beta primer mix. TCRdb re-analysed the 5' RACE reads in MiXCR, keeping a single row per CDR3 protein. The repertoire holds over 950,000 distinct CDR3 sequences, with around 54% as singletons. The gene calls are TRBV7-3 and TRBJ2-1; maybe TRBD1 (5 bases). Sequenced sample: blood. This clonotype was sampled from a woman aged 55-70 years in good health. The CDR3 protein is CASSLRVGLALSYNEQFF. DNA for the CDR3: TGTGCCAGCAGCTTAAGGGTGGGGCTCGCGCTCTCCTACAATGAGCAGTTCTTC.